These 9 T cell receptor beta chains were sequenced from one sample in a study of blood T cell repertoires in COVID-19. Clones were sequenced by immunoSEQ multiplex PCR, and TCRdb holds only the in-frame ones, with some missing. The table records some 66,000 clones, about 93% of them present only once. What was sequenced was peripheral blood. The receptor source for this set is a man in his 70s with active COVID-19.

Notes on this clone: Other nucleotide sequences in the sample specify the same CDR3. The V call is TRBV18, the J call TRBJ1-6, with D maybe TRBD1 (5 bases). Germline assignment: CDR1 KGHSH and CDR2 LQKENI. The CDR3 runs to 13 residues. With 3 bases removed from V and 7 bases from J, the gap between germline ends came to 7 bases. The CDR3 sequence is CASSPGGNSPLHF. CDR3 bases: TGTGCCAGCTCACCCGGGGGGAATTCACCCCTCCACTTT.

Only one count was recorded for this clone. The chain has TRBV29-1 and TRBJ1-2, with D hard to call. The germline V and J ends were trimmed by 3 bases and 1 base, with 6 bases remaining between them. Germline CDR1 SQVTM, CDR2 ANQGSEA. CDR3 length equals 12 residues. The CDR3 coding sequence is TGCAGCGTTGATCCAGATAACTATGGCTACACCTTC. This encodes CSVDPDNYGYTF.

This chain uses TRBV7-8 with TRBJ2-7; the match to TRBD1 covers 10 bases. CDR1 and CDR2 (germline): SGHVS, FQNEAQ. V shed 5 bases and J 7 bases; nucleotides not matched to a gene: 8. This CDR3 is built from 14 residues. CDR3 in amino acids: CASSIRQGASEQYV. The CDR3 DNA sequence: TGTGCCAGCAGCATAAGACAGGGGGCCTCGGAGCAGTACGTC.

The gene calls are TRBV19 and TRBJ2-2; TRBD1 aligns across 9 bases. Germline CDR1 is LNHDA and CDR2 is SQIVND (reference sequence). J gave up 5 bases and V 8 bases, and 12 bases lay outside the gene matches. The CDR3 spans 16 residues. CDR3 loop: CASVDTGGVGTGELFF. CDR3 nucleotides: TGTGCCAGTGTTGATACAGGGGGCGTGGGGACCGGGGAGCTGTTTTTT.

V is TRBV2 and J is TRBJ1-4, with D perhaps matching TRBD1 (5 bases). CDR3 length equals 18 residues. Trimming took off 3 bases at V and 4 bases at J, with 21 bases between the two ends. In germline, CDR1 is SNHLY, CDR2 FYNNEI. Written as DNA, the CDR3 is TGTGCCAGCAGTGAGTTTGGTCGCAGGGATAACTTTAATGAAAAACTGTTTTTT. Its protein product is CASSEFGRRDNFNEKLFF.

DNA for the CDR3: TGTGCCAGCAGCATACAGAGACAGGGTTCCGAGCAGTACGTC. This translates into CASSIQRQGSEQYV. This rearrangement joins TRBV2 to TRBJ2-7; 7 nucleotides match TRBD1. Germline V gene data show CDR1 as SNHLY and CDR2 as FYNNEI. CDR3 length: 14 residues. J lost 6 bases, V lost 6 bases, and 11 bases had no gene match.

V usage is TRBV6-5 and J usage is TRBJ2-1, with D possibly being TRBD2 (6 bases). CDR1 is MNHEY and CDR2 is SVGAGI in the germline V gene. The CDR3 has 16 amino acids. V was trimmed by 2 bases and J by 5 bases, leaving 16 bases between them. The CDR3 loop reads CASSYRWGLVDNEQFF. CDR3 nucleotides: TGTGCCAGCAGTTACAGGTGGGGACTGGTCGACAATGAGCAGTTCTTC.

The V call is TRBV18, the J call TRBJ1-2; the D is unclear. V lost 5 bases, J lost 4 bases, and 11 bases lay in between. Germline lookup yields CDR1 KGHSH and CDR2 LQKENI. CDR3 length: 13 residues. CDR3 protein: CASSSQGSYGYTF. DNA for the CDR3: TGTGCCAGCTCATCGCAAGGGAGCTATGGCTACACCTTC.

The V call is TRBV7-2, the J call TRBJ1-2; 12 bases are shared with TRBD1. Germline lookup yields CDR1 SGHTA and CDR2 FQGNSA. This CDR3 comprises 15 residues. Trimming cost V 1 base and J 8 bases; bases outside gene matches: 5. CDR3: CASSLEGQGAGGYTF. The DNA for the CDR3 is TGTGCCAGCAGCTTAGAGGGACAGGGGGCCGGAGGCTACACCTTC.